What follows are 23 T cell receptor beta chains derived from one specimen sequenced in a study of cytomegalovirus exposure and HLA in healthy donors. The PCR made use of 60 Vbeta and 13 Jbeta primers. Clones were read by immunoSEQ multiplex PCR, and TCRdb kept only the in-frame ones, dropping some. This sample has 150,000 to 160,000 clones; roughly 82% occur once, and the top ten carry under 7.5%. Sequencing was done on a sample of PBMCs. The receptors originated from a woman in her forties or fifties in good health and CMV-seropositive.

The chain recombines TRBV5-6 with TRBJ2-1, with 7 nucleotides matching TRBD2. The CDR3 runs to 14 residues. Trimming at V came to 0 bases and at J to 7 bases, leaving 4 bases not matched to a gene. Germline CDR1 SGHDT, CDR2 YYEEEE. The CDR3 protein is CASSLVGTNNEQFF. CDR3 coding DNA: TGTGCCAGCAGCTTGGTGGGGACTAATAATGAGCAGTTCTTC. The full variable domain, its missing parts supplied by reference TRBV5-6 and TRBJ2-1, is DAGVTQSPTHLIKTRGQQVTLRCSPKSGHDTVSWYQQALGQGPQFIFQYYEEEERQRGNFPDRFSGHQFPNYSSELNVNALLLGDSALYLCASSLVGTNNEQFFGPGTRLTVL.

This clone was detected only a few times. V usage is TRBV29-1 and J usage is TRBJ1-1; D not certain. CDR3 size: 13 residues. Germline CDR1 reads SQVTM; CDR2 reads ANQGSEA. V lost 5 bases, J lost 0 bases, and 10 bases lay in between. This CDR3 reads CSVRAGLNTEAFF. For the CDR3, the DNA is TGCAGCGTTCGAGCAGGCCTGAACACTGAAGCTTTCTTT.

This chain connects TRBV27 to TRBJ2-7, with 8 bases identical to TRBD1. The J segment lost 6 bases and the V segment lost 7 bases, leaving 8 bases of the junction unmatched. The CDR3 runs 13 residues. Germline CDR1 MNHEY, CDR2 SMNVEV (reference sequence). CDR3 coding DNA: TGTGCCAGCAAGCGGACAGGGAACCCCGAGCAGTACTTC. This encodes CASKRTGNPEQYF.

Notes on this clone: A junction boundary mismatches the germline segment, possibly from a read error. Other DNA sequences in the same sample also yield this CDR3. The chain couples TRBV7-9 to TRBJ1-4; D is possibly TRBD1 (5 bases). The CDR3 sequence is 12 residues long. Germline lookup yields CDR1 SEHNR and CDR2 FQNEAQ (reference sequence). Here the CDR3 reads CSSSLPGGELFF. The DNA for the CDR3 is TGTTCCAGCAGCTTACCGGGGGGTGAACTGTTTTTT.

V usage is TRBV5-4 and J usage is TRBJ2-1; TRBD1 matches 9 bases. Unmatched junction bases numbered 2, after V lost 3 bases and J lost 4 bases. Germline CDR1 SGHNT, CDR2 YYREEE (reference sequence). The CDR3 runs 14 residues. The CDR3, as DNA: TGTGCCAGCAGCTCAGGACAGGGGTACAATGAGCAGTTCTTC. Amino acids: CASSSGQGYNEQFF.

The chain uses TRBV19 and TRBJ2-1; no definite D call. Germline V CDR1 and CDR2: LNHDA, SQIVND (reference sequence). The length of the CDR3 is 15 residues. With 1 base removed from V and 2 bases from J, the gap between germline ends came to 9 bases. The CDR3 region is CASSIGLGPYNEQFF. The CDR3 nucleotides are TGTGCCAGTAGTATAGGTCTAGGCCCCTACAATGAGCAGTTCTTC. Full variable domain (outside the CDR3, taken from reference TRBV19 and TRBJ2-1): DGGITQSPKYLFRKEGQNVTLSCEQNLNHDAMYWYRQDPGQGLRLIYYSQIVNDFQKGDIAEGYSVSREKKESFPLTVTSAQKNPTAFYLCASSIGLGPYNEQFFGPGTRLTVL.

The chain carries TRBV5-1 and TRBJ2-3; 14 nucleotides match TRBD2. This CDR3 has 19 residues. V lost 3 bases and J lost 0; bases outside the gene matches: 9. Germline values: CDR1 SGHRS, CDR2 YFSETQ. The CDR3 DNA reads as TGCGCCAGCAGCTCAGGACTAGCGGGGGGCTCGCCAAGCACAGATACGCAGTATTTT. This translates into CASSSGLAGGSPSTDTQYF.

The V and J genes are TRBV5-1 and TRBJ2-1, with TRBD1 matching 7 bases. After removal of 3 bases from V and 2 bases from J, the junction contained 5 bases not matched to a gene. The CDR3 loop spans 15 amino acids. Germline V CDR1 and CDR2: SGHRS, YFSETQ. This CDR3 is CASSWGQSTYNEQFF. The CDR3 DNA reads as TGCGCCAGCAGCTGGGGACAGAGTACCTACAATGAGCAGTTCTTC.

The chain combines TRBV15 with TRBJ2-1; D possibly corresponds to TRBD2 (6 bases). In germline, CDR1 is LNHNV, CDR2 YYDKDF (reference sequence). The CDR3 length is 17 residues. The V end was cut by 5 bases, the J end by 4 bases, with 21 bases between. The CDR3 spells CATSRGEEGGWYNEQFF. In nucleotides, the CDR3 is TGTGCCACCAGCCGCGGCGAGGAGGGCGGCTGGTACAATGAGCAGTTCTTC.

V and J are TRBV30 and TRBJ1-4; D remains ambiguous. V lost 0 bases to trimming and J lost 8 bases, with 10 bases between them. Per the germline V gene, CDR1 is GTSNPN and CDR2 is SVGIG (reference sequence). The CDR3 contains 13 residues. The CDR3 nucleotides are TGTGCCTGGAGTGTCGGAGGGAAGGAAAAACTGTTTTTT. This codes for CAWSVGGKEKLFF.

The V call is TRBV7-2, the J call TRBJ2-7; D is possibly TRBD2 (6 bases). There are 15 residues in the CDR3. Germline loops: CDR1 SGHTA, CDR2 FQGNSA. The ends were cut back, 2 bases at V and 5 bases at J, with 16 bases in the middle. The CDR3 is CASSLIPAEGHEQYF. The DNA for the CDR3 is TGTGCCAGCAGCTTAATCCCGGCGGAGGGCCACGAGCAGTACTTC.

This rearrangement joins TRBV5-4 to TRBJ1-1; D possibly corresponds to TRBD1 (6 bases). V was clipped by 0 bases and J by 7 bases, with 13 bases between them. Per the germline V gene, CDR1 is SGHNT and CDR2 is YYREEE (reference sequence). The CDR3 is 14 residues long. Here the CDR3 DNA reads TGTGCCAGCAGCTTGGAAGAGGGGGTTGGTGAAGCTTTCTTT. Translation: CASSLEEGVGEAFF.

V gene TRBV6-5 combines with J gene TRBJ1-2; 7 positions match TRBD1. Germline V gene sequence: CDR1 MNHEY, CDR2 SVGAGI. CDR3 length: 14 amino acids. V gave up 6 bases and J gave up 4 bases; unmatched junction bases: 8. The CDR3 reads CASRNRQGGYGYTF. The CDR3 DNA sequence: TGTGCCAGCAGAAATAGACAGGGAGGCTATGGCTACACCTTC.

This chain joins TRBV29-1 and TRBJ1-1; the match to TRBD1 covers 7 bases. The CDR3 consists of 13 residues. Trimming took 6 bases from V and 6 from J; bases not matched to a gene: 10. Germline CDR1 SQVTM, CDR2 ANQGSEA. CDR3: CSVATGSGAEAFF. The DNA of the CDR3 is TGCAGCGTAGCGACAGGGTCTGGAGCTGAAGCTTTCTTT.

This clone came up a few times. The V gene is TRBV6-6, the J gene TRBJ2-3; tentative D call: TRBD1 (5 bases). Trimming removed 9 bases at V and 4 bases at J, with 20 bases between. Germline V lookup: CDR1 MNHNY, CDR2 SVGAGI (reference sequence). This CDR3 region has 15 residues. The CDR3 region is CASSRLQGIPDTQYF. CDR3 DNA: TGTGCCAGTTCAAGACTTCAGGGAATTCCAGATACGCAGTATTTT.

The chain employs TRBV9 and TRBJ2-7; 9 bases are a match to TRBD2. Germline CDR1 SGDLS, CDR2 YYNGEE. This CDR3 comprises 15 residues. Unmatched junction bases numbered 4, after V lost 3 bases and J lost 0 bases. CDR3 DNA sequence: TGTGCCAGCAGCGCTAGCGGGGCCAGCTCCTACGAGCAGTACTTC. Amino acids: CASSASGASSYEQYF.

This clone turned up a few times. V usage is TRBV10-2 and J usage is TRBJ1-1, with D unclear. The germline V gene has CDR1 WSHSY and CDR2 SAAADI. With 6 bases removed from V and 5 bases from J, the gap between germline ends came to 7 bases. The CDR3 totals 11 residues. The CDR3 sequence is CASRTETEAFF. The CDR3 DNA sequence: TGCGCCAGCAGAACAGAGACTGAAGCTTTCTTT.

The chain joins TRBV4-1 to TRBJ2-4; 7 bases fit TRBD1. Trimming at V came to 0 bases and at J to 7 bases, leaving 6 bases not matched to a gene. The CDR3 has 15 residues. Germline CDR1 is MGHRA and CDR2 is YSYEKL. The CDR3 sequence: CASSQEEQGRNIQYF. DNA of the CDR3: TGCGCCAGCAGCCAAGAGGAACAGGGGCGGAACATTCAGTACTTC.

The rearrangement links TRBV14 to TRBJ1-1; D is ambiguous. Germline loops: CDR1 SGHDN, CDR2 FVKESK. The CDR3 contains 13 residues. The ends were cut back, 1 base at V and 2 bases at J, with 5 bases in the middle. The CDR3 sequence is CASSQVRNTEAFF. CDR3 in DNA: TGTGCCAGCAGCCAAGTTCGTAACACTGAAGCTTTCTTT.

V usage is TRBV5-5 and J usage is TRBJ2-3, with TRBD2 matching 9 bases. CDR3 length equals 13 residues. Germline CDR1 is SGHKS and CDR2 is YYEKEE (reference sequence). J lost 6 bases, V lost 6 bases, and 5 bases had no gene match. Written as DNA, the CDR3 is TGTGCCAGCAAACGACTAGCGGCGGATACGCAGTATTTT. Translation gives CASKRLAADTQYF.

This clone turned up a few times. V is TRBV5-1 and J is TRBJ1-4, with D maybe TRBD1 (5 bases). This CDR3 contains 14 residues. Germline V gene sequence: CDR1 SGHRS, CDR2 YFSETQ. Trimming cost V 1 base and J 5 bases, with 9 bases left between them. The CDR3 here is CASSLQGRNEKLFF. The CDR3 coding sequence is TGCGCCAGCAGCTTGCAGGGCAGGAATGAAAAACTGTTTTTT.

J is TRBJ1-3 and V is TRBV4-1; 7 bases map to TRBD1. The CDR3 contains 17 residues. Germline V gene sequence: CDR1 MGHRA, CDR2 YSYEKL. V lost 0 bases, J lost 4 bases, and 9 bases stayed unmatched. CDR3 nucleotide sequence: TGCGCCAGCAGCCAAGAAGAGACAGGGTCAGGAGGAAACACCATATATTTT. Translation: CASSQEETGSGGNTIYF.

The CDR3 reads CASRGQGVGEQYF. For the CDR3, the DNA is TGTGCCAGCCGTGGACAGGGGGTAGGGGAGCAGTACTTC. V and J are TRBV6-5 and TRBJ2-7; TRBD1 matches at 10 bases. Germline values: CDR1 MNHEY, CDR2 SVGAGI. Losses at the gene ends were 8 bases for V and 7 bases for J; bases not matched to a gene: 8. The CDR3 is made up of 13 amino acids.